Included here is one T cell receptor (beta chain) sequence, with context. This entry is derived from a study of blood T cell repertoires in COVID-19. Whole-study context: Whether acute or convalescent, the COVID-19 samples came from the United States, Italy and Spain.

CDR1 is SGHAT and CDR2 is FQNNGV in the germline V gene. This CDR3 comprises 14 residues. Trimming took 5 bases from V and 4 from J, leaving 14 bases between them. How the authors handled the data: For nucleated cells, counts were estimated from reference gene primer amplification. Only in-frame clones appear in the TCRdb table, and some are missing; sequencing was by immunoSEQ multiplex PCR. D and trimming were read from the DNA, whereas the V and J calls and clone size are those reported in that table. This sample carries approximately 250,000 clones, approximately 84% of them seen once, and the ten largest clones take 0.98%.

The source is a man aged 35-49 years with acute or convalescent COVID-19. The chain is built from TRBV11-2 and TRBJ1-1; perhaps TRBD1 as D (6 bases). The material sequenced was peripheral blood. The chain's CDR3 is CASSTRRGGTEAFF. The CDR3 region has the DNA TGTGCCAGCAGCACACGCCGAGGGGGCACTGAAGCTTTCTTT.